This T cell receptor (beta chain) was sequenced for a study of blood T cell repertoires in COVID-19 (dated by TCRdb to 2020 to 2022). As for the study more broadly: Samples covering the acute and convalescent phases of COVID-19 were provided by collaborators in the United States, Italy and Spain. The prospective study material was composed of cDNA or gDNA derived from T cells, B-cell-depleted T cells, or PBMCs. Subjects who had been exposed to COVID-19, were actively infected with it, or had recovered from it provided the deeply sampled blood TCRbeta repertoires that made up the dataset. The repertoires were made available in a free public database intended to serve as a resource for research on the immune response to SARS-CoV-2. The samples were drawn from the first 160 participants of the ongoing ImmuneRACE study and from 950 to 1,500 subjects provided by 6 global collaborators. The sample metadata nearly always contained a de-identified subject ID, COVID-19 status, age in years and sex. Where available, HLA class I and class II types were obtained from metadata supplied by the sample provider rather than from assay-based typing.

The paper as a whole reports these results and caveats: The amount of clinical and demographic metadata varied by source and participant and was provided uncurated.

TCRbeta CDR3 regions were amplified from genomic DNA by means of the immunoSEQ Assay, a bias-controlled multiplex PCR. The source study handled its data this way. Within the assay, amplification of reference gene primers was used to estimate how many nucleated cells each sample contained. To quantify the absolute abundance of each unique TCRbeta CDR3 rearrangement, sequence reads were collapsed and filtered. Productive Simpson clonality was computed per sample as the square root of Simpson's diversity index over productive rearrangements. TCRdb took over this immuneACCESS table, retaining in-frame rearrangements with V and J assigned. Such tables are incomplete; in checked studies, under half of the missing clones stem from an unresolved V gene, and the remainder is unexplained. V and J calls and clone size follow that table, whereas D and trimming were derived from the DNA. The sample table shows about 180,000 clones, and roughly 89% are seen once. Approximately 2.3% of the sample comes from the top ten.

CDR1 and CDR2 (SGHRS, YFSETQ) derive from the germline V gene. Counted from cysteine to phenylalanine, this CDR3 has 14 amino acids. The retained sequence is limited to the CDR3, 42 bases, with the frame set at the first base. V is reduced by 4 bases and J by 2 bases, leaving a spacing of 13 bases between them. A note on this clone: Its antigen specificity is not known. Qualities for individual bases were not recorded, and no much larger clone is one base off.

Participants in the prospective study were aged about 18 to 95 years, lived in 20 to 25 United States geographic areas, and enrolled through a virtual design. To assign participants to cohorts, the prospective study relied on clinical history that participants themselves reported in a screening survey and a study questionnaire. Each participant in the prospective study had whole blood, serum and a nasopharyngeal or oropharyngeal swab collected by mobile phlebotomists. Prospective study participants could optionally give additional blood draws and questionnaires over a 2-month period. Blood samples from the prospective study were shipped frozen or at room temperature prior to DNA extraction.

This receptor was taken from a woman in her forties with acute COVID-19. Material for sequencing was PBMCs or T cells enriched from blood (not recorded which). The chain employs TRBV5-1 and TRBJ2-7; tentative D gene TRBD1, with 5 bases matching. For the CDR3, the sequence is CASSPRQSAYEQYF. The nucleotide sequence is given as TGCGCCAGCAGCCCTAGACAGTCCGCCTACGAGCAGTACTTC.